The rows below give T cell receptor beta chains drawn from one sample of a study of T cell repertoires in cytomegalovirus infection. Each CDR3 protein gets one entry after TCRdb re-called the reads with MiXCR. The table shows some 500,000 distinct CDR3 sequences, with almost 40% occurring only once. The antigens of these receptors remain unknown. This sample comprised cultured PBMCs, obtained from culture after CMV antigen stimulation. Source of these receptors: a human donor in good health (CMV status not recorded). Some clones in this sample may be carry-over from other donors' samples. Each CDR3 is given with its conserved first and last residue. Each record gives: V gene, clone size, D gene, J gene, CDR3 protein, CDR3 DNA. D genes are given only for firm matches. Size is stated for part of the rows, as once, few or many counts, or as a class when the clone is expanded.

>TRBV10-3|-|TRBD2|TRBJ2-3
CAISAGTRGDTQYF
TGTGCCATCAGCGCAGGGACTAGGGGAGATACGCAGTATTTT
>TRBV5-5|-|-|TRBJ1-5
CASSLGMRSNQPQHF
TGTGCCAGCAGCTTAGGAATGAGGAGCAATCAGCCCCAGCATTTT
>TRBV11-3|-|TRBD1|TRBJ1-5
CASSFAGTGSNQPQHF
TGTGCCAGCAGCTTTGCCGGGACAGGGAGCAATCAGCCCCAGCATTTT
>TRBV6-2/TRBV6-3|few|-|TRBJ2-1
CASSYDSFRDEQFF
TGTGCCAGCAGTTACGATAGCTTTCGCGATGAGCAGTTCTTC
>TRBV12-3/TRBV12-4|-|-|TRBJ1-4
CASSSSGQGEKLFF
-
>TRBV29-1|-|-|TRBJ2-1
CSANYRNEQFF
TGCAGCGCAAACTACCGCAATGAGCAGTTCTTC
>TRBV6-5|few|TRBD2|TRBJ2-1
CASSYDSRTSGNNEQFF
TGTGCCAGCAGTTACGATTCTCGGACTAGCGGTAACAATGAGCAGTTCTTC
>TRBV6-5|few|TRBD2|TRBJ2-3
CASSSLHGGRFYTQYF
TGTGCCAGCAGTTCTCTTCACGGGGGGAGGTTTTATACGCAGTATTTT
>TRBV11-2|few|-|TRBJ1-6
CASSLVMGVGTLHF
TGTGCCAGCAGCTTAGTCATGGGGGTCGGGACCCTCCACTTT
>TRBV10-3|few|-|TRBJ2-6
CAIRGEGANVLTF
TGTGCCATCCGCGGGGAGGGGGCCAACGTCCTGACTTTC
>TRBV28|-|TRBD2|TRBJ2-1
CASSNGGLAGSNEQFF
TGTGCCAGCAGTAATGGCGGACTAGCGGGATCGAACGAGCAGTTCTTC
>TRBV7-2|few|-|TRBJ2-3
CASSLAVGAEDTQYF
TGTGCCAGCAGCTTAGCCGTGGGCGCGGAAGATACGCAGTATTTT
>TRBV12-3/TRBV12-4|-|-|TRBJ1-2
CASSYLRDGYTF
TGTGCCAGCAGTTATTTACGTGATGGCTACACCTTC
>TRBV7-2|-|TRBD1|TRBJ2-1
CASSLGGTGVNNEQFF
TGTGCCAGCAGCTTAGGCGGGACAGGGGTAAACAATGAGCAGTTCTTC
>TRBV5-4|-|-|TRBJ1-6
CASSRWAGVYNSPLHF
TGTGCCAGCTCCCGGTGGGCAGGCGTTTATAATTCACCCCTCCACTTT